A selection of T cell receptor beta chains follows, all from one sample in a study of T cell responses to AZD1222 COVID-19 vaccine. Measured with immunoSEQ multiplex PCR; TCRdb has only the in-frame clones, and not every one. Here the sample spans under 95,000 clones, roughly 90% being singletons. The sequencing used peripheral blood, collected 28 days after the second AZD1222 dose. The receptors shown here come from an adult who received the AZD1222 COVID-19 vaccine. CDR3s include the opening cysteine and the closing phenylalanine or tryptophan. A D gene is named only where the DNA matches it firmly. Clone size, where shown, is once, few, many, or a class for clones that have expanded.

TRBJ2-5,TRBV5-4,TRBD1,.,CASSPGQGETQYF
TRBJ1-1,TRBV30,.,.,CAWVDMNTEAFF
TRBJ1-1,TRBV9,.,.,CASSVGYYTEAFF
TRBJ2-2,TRBV4-3,.,.,CASSLRGGNTGELFF
TRBJ2-1,TRBV27,TRBD2,once,CASSLFTSGRNEQFF
TRBJ2-7,TRBV5-3,.,.,CARSFYEQYF
TRBJ1-5,TRBV19,.,.,CASQDMMGQPQHF
TRBJ2-1,TRBV19,TRBD2,.,CASSMGVGTSGPKNNEQFF
TRBJ1-4,TRBV6-5,.,few,CASTLVAGSNEKLFF
TRBJ2-5,TRBV18,TRBD1,once,CASSRGQGETQYF
TRBJ2-3,TRBV5-1,TRBD1,.,CASSRGQGSSTDTQYF
TRBJ1-1,TRBV4-3,.,once,CASSQVPMDTEAFF
TRBJ2-1,TRBV6-4,TRBD2,few,CASSELAGVYEQFF
TRBJ2-7,TRBV18,TRBD2,.,CASSTPSGRSYEQYF
TRBJ2-7,TRBV28,TRBD2,.,CASRAGVLYEQYF
TRBJ2-5,TRBV11-2,.,.,CASSLGPGEETQYF
TRBJ1-2,TRBV29-1,TRBD1,.,CSVEGQGTNGYTF
TRBJ2-7,TRBV4-2,.,few,CASSQDRRTDEQYF
TRBJ2-6,TRBV7-2,.,.,CASSSDQGLGAGANVLTF
TRBJ2-7,TRBV6-2/TRBV6-3,TRBD1,.,CASSGQGAYYEQYF
TRBJ2-2,TRBV6-5,TRBD1,.,CASRIDRGRTGELFF
TRBJ2-2,TRBV23-1,TRBD2,.,CASSPLGLAGEEELFF
TRBJ1-3,TRBV4-3,.,.,CASSQDSAPGNTIYF
TRBJ2-1,TRBV12-3/TRBV12-4,TRBD2,once,CASSLARAGALFF
TRBJ2-1,TRBV7-6,TRBD1,.,CASTTPGQYDNEQFF
TRBJ2-1,TRBV6-1,.,.,CASSETDYNEQFF
TRBJ1-1,TRBV14,.,.,CASSQDYPEDTEAFF
TRBJ2-7,TRBV20-1,.,.,CSATGAYEQYF
TRBJ2-1,TRBV7-8,TRBD1,.,CASSLIPGTGGVNEQFF
TRBJ1-4,TRBV5-1,TRBD1,.,CASSLVSGQGTEKLFF
TRBJ2-1,TRBV29-1,TRBD2,.,CSAPGLAVDEQFF
TRBJ2-2,TRBV6-4,.,.,CASSADWYTGELFF
TRBJ1-1,TRBV28,.,.,CASSPLSLEAFF
TRBJ1-3,TRBV25-1,.,.,CASSDEGLGGNTIYF
TRBJ1-2,TRBV10-2,.,.,CASSESEGLAYGYTF
TRBJ1-5,TRBV10-2,.,.,CASIDRFNQPQHF
TRBJ1-1,TRBV5-5,.,once,CASSLIHQEAFF